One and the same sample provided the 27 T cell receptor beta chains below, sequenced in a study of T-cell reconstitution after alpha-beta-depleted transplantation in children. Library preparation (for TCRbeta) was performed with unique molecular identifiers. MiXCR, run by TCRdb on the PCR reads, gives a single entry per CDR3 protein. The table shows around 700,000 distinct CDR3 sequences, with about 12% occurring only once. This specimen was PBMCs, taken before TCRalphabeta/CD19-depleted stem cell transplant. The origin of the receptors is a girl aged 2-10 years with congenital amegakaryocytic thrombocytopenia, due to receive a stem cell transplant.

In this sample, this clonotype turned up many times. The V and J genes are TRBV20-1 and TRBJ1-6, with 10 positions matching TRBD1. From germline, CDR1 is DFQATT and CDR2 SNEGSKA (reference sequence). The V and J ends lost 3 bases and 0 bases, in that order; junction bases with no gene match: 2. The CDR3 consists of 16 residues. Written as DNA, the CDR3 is TGCAGTGCTAGGGACAGGGGGAGCTCCTATAATTCACCCCTCCACTTT. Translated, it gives CSARDRGSSYNSPLHF.

This CDR3 reads CASSLVASGRARTGELFF. DNA for the CDR3: TGCGCCAGCAGCTTGGTAGCTAGCGGGAGGGCCAGAACCGGGGAGCTGTTTTTT. The chain carries TRBV5-1 and TRBJ2-2, with 12 bases aligning to TRBD2. The CDR3 has 18 residues. Germline loops: CDR1 SGHRS, CDR2 YFSETQ. V trimming: 0 bases; J trimming: 5 bases; junction bases outside the gene matches: 8. Drawing the rest from reference TRBV5-1 and TRBJ2-2, the complete variable domain is KAGVTQTPRYLIKTRGQQVTLSCSPISGHRSVSWYQQTPGQGLQFLFEYFSETQRNKGNFPGRFSGRQFSNSRSEMNVSTLELGDSALYLCASSLVASGRARTGELFFGEGSRLTVL.

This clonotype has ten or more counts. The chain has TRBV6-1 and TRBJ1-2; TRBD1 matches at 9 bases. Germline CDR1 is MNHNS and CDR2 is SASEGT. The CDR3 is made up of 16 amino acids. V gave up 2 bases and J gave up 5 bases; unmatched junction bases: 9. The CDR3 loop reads CASSEIPTGGPYGYTF. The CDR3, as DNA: TGTGCCAGCAGTGAAATCCCTACAGGGGGCCCTTATGGCTACACCTTC.

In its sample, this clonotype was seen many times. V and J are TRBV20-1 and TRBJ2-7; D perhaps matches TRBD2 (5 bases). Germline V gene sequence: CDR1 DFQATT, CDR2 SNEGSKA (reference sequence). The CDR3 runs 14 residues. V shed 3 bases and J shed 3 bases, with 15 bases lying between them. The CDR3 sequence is CSASTPGIRYEQYF. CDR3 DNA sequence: TGCAGTGCTAGTACTCCGGGAATACGCTACGAGCAGTACTTC.

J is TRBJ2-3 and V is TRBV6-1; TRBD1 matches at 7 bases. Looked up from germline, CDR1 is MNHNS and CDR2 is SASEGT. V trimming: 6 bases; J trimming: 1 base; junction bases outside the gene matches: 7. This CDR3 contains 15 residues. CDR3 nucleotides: TGTGCCAGCAGAGTCAGGGGGTTGGGCACAGATACGCAGTATTTT. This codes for CASRVRGLGTDTQYF.

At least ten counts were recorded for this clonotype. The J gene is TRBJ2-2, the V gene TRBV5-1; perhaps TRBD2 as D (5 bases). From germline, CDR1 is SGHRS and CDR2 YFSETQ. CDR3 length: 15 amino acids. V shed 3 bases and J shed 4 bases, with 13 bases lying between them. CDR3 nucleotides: TGCGCCAGCAGCTCGGGGAGTCGAGCCACCGGGGAGCTGTTTTTT. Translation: CASSSGSRATGELFF.

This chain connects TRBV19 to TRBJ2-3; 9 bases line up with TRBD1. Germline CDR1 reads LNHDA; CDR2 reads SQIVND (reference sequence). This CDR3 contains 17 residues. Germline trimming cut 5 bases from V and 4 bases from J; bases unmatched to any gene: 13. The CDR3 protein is CASSASGTGSWADTQYF. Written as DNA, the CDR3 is TGTGCCAGTAGTGCCTCCGGGACAGGGTCCTGGGCAGATACGCAGTATTTT.

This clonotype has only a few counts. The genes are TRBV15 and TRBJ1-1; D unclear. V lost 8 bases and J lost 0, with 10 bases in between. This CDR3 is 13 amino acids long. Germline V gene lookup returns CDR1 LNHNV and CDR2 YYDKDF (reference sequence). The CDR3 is CATAPKMNTEAFF. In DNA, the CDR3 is TGTGCCACCGCACCCAAGATGAACACTGAAGCTTTCTTT.

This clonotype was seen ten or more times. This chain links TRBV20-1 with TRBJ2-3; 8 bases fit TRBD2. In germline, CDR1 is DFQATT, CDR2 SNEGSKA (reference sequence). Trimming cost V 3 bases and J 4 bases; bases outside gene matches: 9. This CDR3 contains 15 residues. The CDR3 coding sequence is TGCAGTGCTAGCCCCCCGGGACTAGTCGCAGATACGCAGTATTTT. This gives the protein CSASPPGLVADTQYF.

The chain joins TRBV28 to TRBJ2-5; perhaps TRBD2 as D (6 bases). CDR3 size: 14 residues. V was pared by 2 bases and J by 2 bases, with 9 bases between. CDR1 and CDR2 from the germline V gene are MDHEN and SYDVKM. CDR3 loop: CASSLLGTQETQYF. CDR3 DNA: TGTGCCAGCAGTTTACTCGGGACTCAAGAGACCCAGTACTTC.

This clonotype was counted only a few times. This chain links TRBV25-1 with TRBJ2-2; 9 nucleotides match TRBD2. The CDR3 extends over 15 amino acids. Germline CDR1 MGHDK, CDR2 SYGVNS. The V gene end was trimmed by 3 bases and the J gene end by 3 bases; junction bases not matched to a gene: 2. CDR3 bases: TGTGCCAGCAGTGAGGCGGGAGGGGACACCGGGGAGCTGTTTTTT. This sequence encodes CASSEAGGDTGELFF.

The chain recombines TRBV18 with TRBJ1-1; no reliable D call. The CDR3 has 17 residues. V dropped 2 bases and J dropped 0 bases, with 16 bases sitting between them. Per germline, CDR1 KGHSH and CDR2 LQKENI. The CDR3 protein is CASSPMLGAGVNTEAFF. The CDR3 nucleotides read TGTGCCAGCTCACCAATGTTGGGCGCCGGGGTGAACACTGAAGCTTTCTTT.

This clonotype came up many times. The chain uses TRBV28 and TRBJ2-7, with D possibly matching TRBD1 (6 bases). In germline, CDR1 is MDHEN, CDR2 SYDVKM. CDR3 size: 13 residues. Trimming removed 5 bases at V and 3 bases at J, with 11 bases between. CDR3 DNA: TGTGCCAGCAGTGACACAGGGTTCTACGAGCAGTACTTC. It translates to CASSDTGFYEQYF.

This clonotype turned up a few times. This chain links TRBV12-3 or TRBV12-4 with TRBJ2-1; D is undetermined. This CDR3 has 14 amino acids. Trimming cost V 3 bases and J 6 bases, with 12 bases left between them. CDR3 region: CASSLSNVPNEQFF. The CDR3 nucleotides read TGTGCCAGCAGTTTGTCGAATGTCCCCAATGAGCAGTTCTTC.

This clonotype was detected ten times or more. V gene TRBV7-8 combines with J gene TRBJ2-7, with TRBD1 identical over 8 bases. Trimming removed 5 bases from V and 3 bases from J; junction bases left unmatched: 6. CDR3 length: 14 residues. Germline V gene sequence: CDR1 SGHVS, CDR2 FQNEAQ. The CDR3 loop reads CASSLRDRNYEQYF. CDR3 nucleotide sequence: TGTGCCAGCAGCCTCCGGGACAGGAACTACGAGCAGTACTTC.

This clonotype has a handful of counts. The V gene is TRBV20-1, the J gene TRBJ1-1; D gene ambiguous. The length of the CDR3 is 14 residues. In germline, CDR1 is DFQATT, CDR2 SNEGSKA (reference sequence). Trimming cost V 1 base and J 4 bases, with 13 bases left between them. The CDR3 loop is CSARVLAGGTEAFF. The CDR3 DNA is TGCAGTGCTAGAGTCTTGGCGGGCGGCACTGAAGCTTTCTTT.

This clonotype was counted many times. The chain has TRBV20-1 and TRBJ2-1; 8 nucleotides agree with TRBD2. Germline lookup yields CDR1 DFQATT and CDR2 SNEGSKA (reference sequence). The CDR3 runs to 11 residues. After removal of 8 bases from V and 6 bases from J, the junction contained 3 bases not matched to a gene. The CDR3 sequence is CSFSGANEQFF. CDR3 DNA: TGCAGTTTTAGCGGGGCCAATGAGCAGTTCTTC.

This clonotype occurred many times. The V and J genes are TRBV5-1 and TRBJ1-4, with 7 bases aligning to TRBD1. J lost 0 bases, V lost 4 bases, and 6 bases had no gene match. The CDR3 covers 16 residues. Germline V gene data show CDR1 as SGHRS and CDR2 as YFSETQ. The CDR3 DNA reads TGCGCCAGCAGCCCCGGACAGGAGACAACTAATGAAAAACTGTTTTTT. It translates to CASSPGQETTNEKLFF.

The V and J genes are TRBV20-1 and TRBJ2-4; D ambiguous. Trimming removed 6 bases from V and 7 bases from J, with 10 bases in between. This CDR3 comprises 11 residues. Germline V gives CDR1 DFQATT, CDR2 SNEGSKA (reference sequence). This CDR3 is CSASYRNIQYF. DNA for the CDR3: TGCAGTGCCTCGTACCGGAACATTCAGTACTTC.

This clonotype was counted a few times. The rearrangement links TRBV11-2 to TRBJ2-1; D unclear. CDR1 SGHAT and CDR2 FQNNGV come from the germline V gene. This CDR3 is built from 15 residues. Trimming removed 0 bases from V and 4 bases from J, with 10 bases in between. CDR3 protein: CASSLEADRYNEQFF. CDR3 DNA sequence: TGTGCCAGCAGCTTAGAGGCTGACCGGTACAATGAGCAGTTCTTC.

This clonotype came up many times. The CDR3 loop reads CASSLLSEAFF. As DNA, the CDR3 is TGTGCCAGCAGTTTATTATCTGAAGCTTTCTTT. The J gene is TRBJ1-1, the V gene TRBV12-3 or TRBV12-4; D is unresolved. This CDR3 has 11 amino acids. Between the trimmed V and J ends, which lost 2 bases and 6 bases, there was a span of 4 bases.

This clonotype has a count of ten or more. CDR3 bases: TGTGCCAGCAGCTTAGGTGGCAGTCCCTCCTACAATGAGCAGTTCTTC. Its translation is CASSLGGSPSYNEQFF. The genes are TRBV7-9 and TRBJ2-1; D remains ambiguous. V dropped 1 base and J dropped 0 bases, with 10 bases sitting between them. This CDR3 is built from 16 residues. The germline V gene has CDR1 SEHNR and CDR2 FQNEAQ (reference sequence).

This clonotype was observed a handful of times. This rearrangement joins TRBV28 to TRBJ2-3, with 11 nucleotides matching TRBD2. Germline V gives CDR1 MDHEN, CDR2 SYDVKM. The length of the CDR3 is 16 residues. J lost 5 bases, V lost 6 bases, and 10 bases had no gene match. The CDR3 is CASRQAGTSGVDTQYF. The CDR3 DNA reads TGTGCCAGCAGACAGGCCGGGACTAGCGGCGTAGATACGCAGTATTTT.

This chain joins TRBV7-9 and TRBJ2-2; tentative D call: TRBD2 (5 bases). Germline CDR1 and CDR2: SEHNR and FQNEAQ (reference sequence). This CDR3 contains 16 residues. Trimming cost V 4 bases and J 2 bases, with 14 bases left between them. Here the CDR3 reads CASSSAGKGNTGELFF. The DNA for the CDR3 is TGTGCCAGCAGCTCCGCCGGGAAGGGCAACACCGGGGAGCTGTTTTTT.

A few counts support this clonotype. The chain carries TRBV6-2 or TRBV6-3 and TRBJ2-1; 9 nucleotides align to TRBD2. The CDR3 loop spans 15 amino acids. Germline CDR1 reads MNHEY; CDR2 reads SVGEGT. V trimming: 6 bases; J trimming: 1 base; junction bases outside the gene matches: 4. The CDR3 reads CASSRLAVSYNEQFF. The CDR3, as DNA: TGTGCCAGCAGCCGACTAGCGGTATCCTACAATGAGCAGTTCTTC.

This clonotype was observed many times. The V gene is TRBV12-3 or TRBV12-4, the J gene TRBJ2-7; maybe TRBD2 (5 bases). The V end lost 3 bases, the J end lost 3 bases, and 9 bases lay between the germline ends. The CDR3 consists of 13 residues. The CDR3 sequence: CASSFRDYYEQYF. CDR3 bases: TGTGCCAGCAGTTTCCGAGACTACTACGAGCAGTACTTC.

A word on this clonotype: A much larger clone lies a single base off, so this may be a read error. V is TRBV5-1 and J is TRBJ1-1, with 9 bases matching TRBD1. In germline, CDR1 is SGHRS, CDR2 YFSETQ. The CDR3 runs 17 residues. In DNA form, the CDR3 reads TGCGCCAGCAGTTTTTTTGCGCGGACAGGGGCGAACTCTGAAGCTTTCTTT. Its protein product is CASSFFARTGANSEAFF.